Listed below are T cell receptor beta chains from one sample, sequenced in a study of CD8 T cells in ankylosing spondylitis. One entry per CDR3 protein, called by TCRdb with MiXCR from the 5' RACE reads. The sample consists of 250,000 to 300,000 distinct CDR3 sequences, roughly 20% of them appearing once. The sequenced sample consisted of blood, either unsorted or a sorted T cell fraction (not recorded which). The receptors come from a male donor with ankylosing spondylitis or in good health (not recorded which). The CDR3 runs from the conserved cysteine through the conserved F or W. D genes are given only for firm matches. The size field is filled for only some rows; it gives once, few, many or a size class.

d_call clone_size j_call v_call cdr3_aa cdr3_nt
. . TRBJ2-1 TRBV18 CASSPPTGHNEQFF TGTGCCAGCTCACCACCAACAGGGCACAATGAGCAGTTCTTC
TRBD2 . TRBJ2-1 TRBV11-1 CASSSREGPYNEQFF TGTGCCAGCAGTTCTCGGGAGGGGCCCTACAATGAGCAGTTCTTC
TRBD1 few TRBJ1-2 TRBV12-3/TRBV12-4 CASSLADRAYGYTF TGTGCCAGCAGTTTAGCTGACAGGGCTTATGGCTACACCTTC
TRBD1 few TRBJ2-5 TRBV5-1 CASRLTGEETQYF TGCGCCAGCAGACTTACAGGGGAAGAGACCCAGTACTTC
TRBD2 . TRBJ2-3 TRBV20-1 CSAGIAGLSTDTQYF TGCAGTGCCGGAATAGCGGGACTTAGCACAGATACGCAGTATTTT
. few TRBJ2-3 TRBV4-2 CASSHNTGSTDTQYF TGTGCCAGCAGCCACAACACAGGTTCCACAGATACGCAGTATTTT
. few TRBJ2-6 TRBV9 CASSADSAGANVLTF TGTGCCAGCAGCGCTGACAGCGCTGGGGCCAACGTCCTGACTTTC
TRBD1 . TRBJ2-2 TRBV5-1 CASSGQGANTGELFF TGCGCCAGCAGTGGACAGGGGGCGAACACCGGGGAGCTGTTTTTT
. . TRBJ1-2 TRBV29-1 CSVEDHGGFGYTF TGCAGCGTTGAAGATCACGGGGGATTCGGCTACACCTTC
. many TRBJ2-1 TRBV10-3 CAISDRGLNYNEQFF TGTGCCATCAGTGATAGGGGACTCAATTACAATGAGCAGTTCTTC
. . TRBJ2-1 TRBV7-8 CASSLGDGGLNEQFF TGTGCCAGCAGCTTAGGGGACGGGGGCCTCAATGAGCAGTTCTTC
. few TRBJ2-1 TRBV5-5 CASSLGVWNEQFF TGTGCCAGCAGCTTGGGGGTATGGAATGAGCAGTTCTTC
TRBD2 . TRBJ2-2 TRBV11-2 CASGHLAAGTGELFF TGTGCCAGCGGCCATCTAGCGGCCGGCACCGGGGAGCTGTTTTTT
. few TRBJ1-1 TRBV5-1 CASRETRLNTEAFF TGCGCCAGCAGGGAGACGAGATTGAACACTGAAGCTTTCTTT
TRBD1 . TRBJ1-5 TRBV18 CASSHGQGNQPQHF TGTGCCAGCTCGCACGGACAGGGCAATCAGCCCCAGCATTTT
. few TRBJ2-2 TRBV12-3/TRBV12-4 CASSLLGNSGELFF TGTGCCAGCAGTTTACTAGGGAATAGCGGGGAGCTGTTTTTT
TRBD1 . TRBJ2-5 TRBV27 CASSFQGAETQYF TGTGCCAGCAGTTTCCAGGGGGCAGAGACCCAGTACTTC
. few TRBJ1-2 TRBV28 CASRSGAASGYTF TGTGCCAGCAGATCAGGGGCCGCGTCAGGCTACACCTTC
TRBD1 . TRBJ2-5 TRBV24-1 CATSGAGGLQETQYF TGTGCCACCAGTGGAGCAGGGGGCTTACAAGAGACCCAGTACTTC
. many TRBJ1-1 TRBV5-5 CASSPGAANTEAFF TGTGCCAGCAGCCCAGGGGCAGCGAACACTGAAGCTTTCTTT
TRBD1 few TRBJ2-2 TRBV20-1 CSGLTGTAGELFF TGCAGTGGCTTGACAGGGACCGCCGGGGAGCTGTTTTTT
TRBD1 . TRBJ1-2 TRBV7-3 CASSSDRGHGYTF TGTGCCAGCAGCTCGGACAGGGGGCATGGCTACACCTTC
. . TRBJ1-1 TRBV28 CASSPMDSYTEAFF TGTGCCAGCAGTCCAATGGACAGCTACACTGAAGCTTTCTTT
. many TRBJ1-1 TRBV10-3 CAISSSDTEAFF TGTGCCATCAGTTCGTCCGACACTGAAGCTTTCTTT
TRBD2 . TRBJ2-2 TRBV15 CATSSGLVGTGELFF TGTGCCACCAGCAGTGGACTAGTTGGGACCGGGGAGCTGTTTTTT
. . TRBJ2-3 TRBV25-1 CASSGPSQYF TGTGCCAGCAGTGGCCCCTCGCAGTATTTT
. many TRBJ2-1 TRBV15 CATSREQDPSYNEQFF TGTGCCACCAGCAGAGAACAGGACCCATCCTACAATGAGCAGTTCTTC
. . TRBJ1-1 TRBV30 CAWTGGYTEAFF TGTGCCTGGACCGGGGGCTACACTGAAGCTTTCTTT
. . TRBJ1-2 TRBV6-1 CASGKDSHYGYTF TGTGCCAGCGGGAAGGACAGTCACTATGGCTACACCTTC
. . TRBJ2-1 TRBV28 CASSFLRGEQFF TGTGCCAGCAGTTTCTTGCGAGGTGAGCAGTTCTTC
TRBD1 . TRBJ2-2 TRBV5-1 CASSSRDRGLTGELFF TGCGCCAGCAGCTCCCGGGACAGGGGGCTCACCGGGGAGCTGTTTTTT
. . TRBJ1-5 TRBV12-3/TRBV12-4 CASSWGAGNQPQHF TGTGCCAGCAGTTGGGGGGCTGGCAATCAGCCCCAGCATTTT
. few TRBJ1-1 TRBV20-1 CSARKDTGSVGTEAFF TGCAGTGCTAGAAAAGACACAGGGTCGGTCGGCACTGAAGCTTTCTTT
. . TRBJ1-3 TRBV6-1 CASSRGQNSGNTIYF TGTGCCAGCAGCAGAGGACAGAATTCTGGAAACACCATATATTTT
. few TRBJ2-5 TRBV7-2 CASSSYREGYGETQYF TGTGCCAGCAGCTCATACAGGGAGGGGTATGGGGAGACCCAGTACTTC
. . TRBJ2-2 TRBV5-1 CASSFPQGGTGELFF TGCGCCAGCAGCTTCCCCCAGGGAGGCACCGGGGAGCTGTTTTTT
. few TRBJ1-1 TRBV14 CASSQDPGRNTEAFF TGTGCCAGCAGCCAAGATCCCGGGCGGAACACTGAAGCTTTCTTT
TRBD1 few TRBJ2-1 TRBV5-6 CASSLGQGAGNEQFF TGTGCCAGCAGCTTGGGGCAGGGGGCCGGCAATGAGCAGTTCTTC
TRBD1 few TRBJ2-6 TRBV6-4 CASSTGTGGSGANVLTF TGTGCCAGCAGCACCGGGACAGGAGGATCTGGGGCCAACGTCCTGACTTTC
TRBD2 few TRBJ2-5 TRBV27 CASSLSSGLETQYF TGTGCCAGCAGTTTATCTAGCGGGTTGGAGACCCAGTACTTC
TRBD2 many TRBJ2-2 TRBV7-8 CASTDAGGLNTGELFF TGTGCCAGCACCGATGCGGGGGGTCTTAACACCGGGGAGCTGTTTTTT
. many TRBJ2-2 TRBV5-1 CASRAGTIGGELFF TGCGCCAGCAGAGCCGGGACCATTGGGGGGGAGCTGTTTTTT
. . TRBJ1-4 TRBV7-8 CASSALEFATNEKLFF TGTGCCAGCAGCGCGCTGGAGTTTGCAACTAATGAAAAACTGTTTTTT
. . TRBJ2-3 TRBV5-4 CASSRSRDSTRTDTQYF TGTGCCAGCAGCCGATCCCGGGACTCAACCCGCACAGATACGCAGTATTTT
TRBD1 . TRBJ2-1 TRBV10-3 CVTLPGQGYNEQFF TGTGTCACTCTACCGGGACAGGGCTACAATGAGCAGTTCTTC
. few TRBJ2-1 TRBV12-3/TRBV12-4 CASRRDNEQFF TGTGCCAGCAGGAGGGACAATGAGCAGTTCTTC
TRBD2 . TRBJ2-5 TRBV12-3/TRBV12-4 CASGNLAGALQETQYF TGTGCCAGCGGAAACTTAGCGGGGGCCCTACAAGAGACCCAGTACTTC
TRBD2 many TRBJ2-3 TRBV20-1 CSARVTSGTDTQYF TGCAGTGCTAGGGTCACTAGCGGCACAGATACGCAGTATTTT
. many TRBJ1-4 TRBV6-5 CASSYSTRSEKLFF TGTGCCAGCAGTTACTCGACCCGTTCGGAAAAACTGTTTTTT
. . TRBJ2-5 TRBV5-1 CASSNLGETQYF TGCGCCAGCAGCAATCTCGGTGAGACCCAGTACTTC
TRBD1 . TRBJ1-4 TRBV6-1 CASSEWDRNEKLFF TGTGCCAGCAGTGAATGGGACAGAAATGAAAAACTGTTTTTT
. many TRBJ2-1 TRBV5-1 CASSLRGRYNEQFF TGCGCCAGCAGCTTGCGGGGGAGGTACAATGAGCAGTTCTTC
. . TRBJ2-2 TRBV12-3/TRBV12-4 CASSKNQGPRDTGELFF TGTGCCAGCAGTAAAAATCAGGGACCTCGCGACACCGGGGAGCTGTTTTTT
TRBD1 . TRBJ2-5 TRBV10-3 CAIKIRTGAQETQYF TGTGCCATCAAAATTCGGACAGGGGCTCAAGAGACCCAGTACTTC
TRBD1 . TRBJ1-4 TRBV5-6 CASSRPGGDEKLFF TGTGCCAGCAGCCGTCCAGGGGGTGATGAAAAACTGTTTTTT
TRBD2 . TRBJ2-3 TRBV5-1 CASSDLAGSTDTQYF TGCGCCAGCAGCGATCTAGCGGGTAGCACAGATACGCAGTATTTT
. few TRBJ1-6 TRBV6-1 CASRPQRANSPLHF TGTGCCAGCAGACCTCAAAGGGCTAATTCACCCCTCCACTTT
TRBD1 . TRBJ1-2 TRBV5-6 CASSPGQGPYGYTF TGTGCCAGCAGCCCTGGACAGGGGCCCTATGGCTACACCTTC